This T cell receptor (beta chain) emerged from a study of immune cell composition in non-small cell lung cancer. Findings and limits, study-wide: It was not proven that tumour-reactive clones equal dominant tumour-associated clones. Around 75% of squamous and about 31% of adenocarcinoma cases had tumour-associated clones >0.5%.

This clone showed up just once. Its antigen is not identified. Normal lung sampling was at least 3 cm from the tumour, as distant as possible. The data were produced by immunoSEQ multiplex PCR, yet TCRdb's version contains in-frame clones alone and is incomplete. The sample lists some 6,200 clones, about 85% seen once, with just under 6.5% in the top ten. The CDR3 spans 14 residues. CDR1 is SGHTA, CDR2 FQGNSA, per germline. V was pared by 4 bases and J by 5 bases, with 8 bases of the junction left unmatched. Sequencing was performed on non-adjacent lung tissue. The clonotype was recovered from a human donor with non-small cell lung cancer. The chain has TRBV7-2 and TRBJ2-7; 7 positions match TRBD1. In nucleotides, the CDR3 is TGTGCCAGCAGCTCCCAGGGGGAGTCTAACGAGCAGTACTTC. Protein product: CASSSQGESNEQYF.